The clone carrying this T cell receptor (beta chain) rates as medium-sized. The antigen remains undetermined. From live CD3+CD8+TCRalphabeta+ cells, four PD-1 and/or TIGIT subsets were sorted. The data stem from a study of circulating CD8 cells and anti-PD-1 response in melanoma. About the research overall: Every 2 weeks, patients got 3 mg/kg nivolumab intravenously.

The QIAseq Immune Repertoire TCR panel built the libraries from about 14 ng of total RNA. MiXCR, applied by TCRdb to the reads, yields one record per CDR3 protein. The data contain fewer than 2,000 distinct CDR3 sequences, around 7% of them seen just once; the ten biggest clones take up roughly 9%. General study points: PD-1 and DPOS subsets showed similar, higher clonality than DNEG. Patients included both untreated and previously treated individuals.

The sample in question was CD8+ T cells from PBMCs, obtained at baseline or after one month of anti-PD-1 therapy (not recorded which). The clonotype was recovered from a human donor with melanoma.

The CDR3 region has the DNA TGTGCCAGCACCCGAGGTTACAATGAGCAGTTCTTC. It specifies CASTRGYNEQFF. This rearrangement joins TRBV28 to TRBJ2-1; D is unclear. V was trimmed by 7 bases and J by 4 bases, leaving 8 bases between them. The CDR3 totals 12 residues. CDR1 is MDHEN and CDR2 is SYDVKM in the germline V gene.